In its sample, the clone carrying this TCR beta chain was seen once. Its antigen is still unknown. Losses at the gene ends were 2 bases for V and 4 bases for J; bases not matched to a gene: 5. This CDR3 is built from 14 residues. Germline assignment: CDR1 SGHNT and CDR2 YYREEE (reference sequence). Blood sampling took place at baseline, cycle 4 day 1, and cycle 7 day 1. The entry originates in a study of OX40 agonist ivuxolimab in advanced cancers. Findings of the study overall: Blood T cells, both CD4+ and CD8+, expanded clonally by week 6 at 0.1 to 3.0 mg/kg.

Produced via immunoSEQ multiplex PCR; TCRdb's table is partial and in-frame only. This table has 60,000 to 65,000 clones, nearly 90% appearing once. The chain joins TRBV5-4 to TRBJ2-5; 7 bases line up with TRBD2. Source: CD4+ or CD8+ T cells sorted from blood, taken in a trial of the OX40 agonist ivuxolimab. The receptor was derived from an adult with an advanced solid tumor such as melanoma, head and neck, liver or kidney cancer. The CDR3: CASSFKAGIETQYF. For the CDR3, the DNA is TGTGCCAGCAGCTTCAAAGCGGGAATAGAGACCCAGTACTTC. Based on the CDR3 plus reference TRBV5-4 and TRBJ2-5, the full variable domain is ETGVTQSPTHLIKTRGQQVTLRCSSQSGHNTVSWYQQALGQGPQFIFQYYREEENGRGNFPPRFSGLQFPNYSSELNVNALELDDSALYLCASSFKAGIETQYFGPGTRLLVL.